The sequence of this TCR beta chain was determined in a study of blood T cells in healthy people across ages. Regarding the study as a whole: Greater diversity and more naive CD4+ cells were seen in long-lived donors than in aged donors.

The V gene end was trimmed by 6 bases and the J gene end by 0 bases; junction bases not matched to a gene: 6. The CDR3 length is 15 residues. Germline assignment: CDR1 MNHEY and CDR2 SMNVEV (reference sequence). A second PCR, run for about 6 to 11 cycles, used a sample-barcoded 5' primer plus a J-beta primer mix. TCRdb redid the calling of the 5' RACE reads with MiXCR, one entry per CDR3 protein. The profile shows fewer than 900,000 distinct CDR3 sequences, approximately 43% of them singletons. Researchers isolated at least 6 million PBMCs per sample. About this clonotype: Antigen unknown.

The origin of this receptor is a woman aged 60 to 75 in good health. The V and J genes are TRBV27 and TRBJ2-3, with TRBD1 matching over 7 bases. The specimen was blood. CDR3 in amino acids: CASSQTGSSTDTQYF. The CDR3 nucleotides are TGTGCCAGCAGCCAGACAGGGTCTAGCACAGATACGCAGTATTTT.